The entry that follows covers one TCR beta chain sequence. The antigen it binds to is not known. No base-level quality is on record; no much larger clone is a single base apart. V was cut back by 4 bases and J by 7 bases, leaving a gap of 10 bases between them. The CDR3 has 13 amino acids, counting the end cysteine and phenylalanine. Only CDR3 DNA remains: 39 bases, in frame from the first base. From a lookup of the germline V gene, CDR1 and CDR2 are SGHTA and FQGNSA. The sample belongs to a study of blood T cell repertoires in COVID-19 (dated by TCRdb to about 2020). About the study as a whole: The collaborator samples originated in the United States, Italy and Spain and spanned the acute and convalescent phases of COVID-19. The repertoires were released in a freely available public database intended as a resource for research on the immune response to SARS-CoV-2. Where available, HLA class I and class II types were taken from metadata supplied by the sample provider and were not determined by assay-based typing. Nearly every sample came with metadata listing a de-identified subject ID, COVID-19 status, age in years and sex. Deeply sampled blood TCRbeta repertoires from subjects exposed to, actively infected with, or recovered from COVID-19 were included in the dataset. The material from the prospective study consisted of cDNA or gDNA derived from T cells, B-cell-depleted T cells, or PBMCs. The samples were drawn from the first 160 participants of the ongoing ImmuneRACE study and from about 1,200 subjects provided by 6 global collaborators.

The immunoSEQ Assay, a bias-controlled multiplex PCR, was used to amplify TCRbeta CDR3 regions from genomic DNA. From the authors' description of their analysis: The number of nucleated cells in each sample was estimated by amplification of reference gene primers within the assay. To quantify the absolute abundance of each unique TCRbeta CDR3 rearrangement, sequence reads were collapsed and filtered. For each sample, productive Simpson clonality was calculated as the square root of Simpson's diversity index over productive rearrangements. TCRdb took over this immuneACCESS table, retaining in-frame rearrangements with V and J assigned. Such tables are incomplete; in checked studies, under half of the missing clones stem from an unresolved V gene, and the remainder is unexplained. D and trimming come from the DNA, and the V and J calls and clone size come from that table. The sample records 50,000 to 75,000 clones, about 94% of which are singletons. Of the sample, approximately 2.6% is held by the ten largest clones.

Broader findings and caveats from the paper: The quantity of clinical and demographic metadata differed by source and by participant and was supplied without curation.

Whole blood was collected in K2EDTA tubes by collaborating institutions according to the institutions' own protocols. Collaborator samples were shipped for TCRbeta analysis as frozen whole blood, isolated PBMCs, or DNA extracted from either sample type. The sequenced sample consisted of peripheral blood. The source of this sequence is a man between 65 and 85 years old with active COVID-19. The chain uses TRBV7-2 and TRBJ1-4; no confident D gene assignment can be made. In nucleotides, the sequence is TGTGCCAGCAGCTGGAAGGGAGGTGAAAAACTGTTTTTT. Translated, it gives CASSWKGGEKLFF.